This T cell receptor beta chain was identified in a study of T cell responses to AZD1222 COVID-19 vaccine. As for the study in general: Second-dose schedules of about 4 or about 12 weeks were combined. Study-wide findings and caveats: Donors, mostly white British, included more females; clonal diversity was possibly underestimated. Among vaccine-associated CD4 TCRs, coverage spanned spike, with dominance at 160-218 and 743-854.

Generated by immunoSEQ multiplex PCR, the TCRdb table keeps only in-frame clones and is missing some. This sample carries about 56,000 clones, roughly 88% of them seen once, and the ten largest clones take about 16%. Note on this clone: What it recognizes is unknown.

V dropped 4 bases and J dropped 3 bases, with 16 bases sitting between them. Germline assignment: CDR1 MDHEN and CDR2 SYDVKM. The CDR3 is 15 residues long. The chain carries TRBV28 and TRBJ2-7, with D maybe TRBD1 (5 bases). Sequences were derived from peripheral blood, sampled on day 0 of AZD1222 vaccination. This TCR was recovered from an adult in good health. In nucleotides, the CDR3 is TGTGCCAGCAGTTCACACGAGACAGCTTTCTACGAGCAGTACTTC. It encodes CASSSHETAFYEQYF.